This T cell receptor beta chain was profiled in a study of vaccination and CD4 T cells after COVID-19. Study-level background: Researchers treated cells with overlapping spike peptides taken from SARS-CoV-2, HCoV-NL63, HCoV-OC43 and HCoV-229E.

Researchers used the Oncomine TCR Beta short-read assay to sequence DNA from cultured CD4+ T cells. In this case, cultured CD4+ T cells provided the extracted genomic DNA. From the PCR reads, TCRdb called clonotypes with MiXCR, one entry per CDR3 protein. In the table there are approximately 16,000 distinct CDR3 sequences, approximately 77% of which are singletons. Points on this clonotype: What it recognizes is unknown.

The treatment here: approximately 9-day PBMC culture with coronavirus spike peptide pools or control peptides (ViraFEST assay). ViraFEST used peptide pools to expand antigen-specific T cells, then sequenced TCRs. Cultures used some 2 million PBMCs per well, 9 to 10 IU/ml IL-2 and around 9.2 ug/ml peptides. In germline, CDR1 is LNHNV, CDR2 YYDKDF (reference sequence). The CDR3 runs to 16 residues. J lost 4 bases, V lost 2 bases, and 6 bases had no gene match. The V call is TRBV15, the J call TRBJ2-5, with TRBD2 identical over 11 bases. Sequenced material: CD4+ T cells from blood, cultured in vitro, taken after SARS-CoV-2 vaccination. The source of this sequence is a human donor who received a COVID-19 vaccine. The CDR3 here is CATSRSSGGLPETQYF. The CDR3 bases are TGTGCCACCAGCAGATCTAGCGGGGGGCTCCCAGAGACCCAGTACTTC.